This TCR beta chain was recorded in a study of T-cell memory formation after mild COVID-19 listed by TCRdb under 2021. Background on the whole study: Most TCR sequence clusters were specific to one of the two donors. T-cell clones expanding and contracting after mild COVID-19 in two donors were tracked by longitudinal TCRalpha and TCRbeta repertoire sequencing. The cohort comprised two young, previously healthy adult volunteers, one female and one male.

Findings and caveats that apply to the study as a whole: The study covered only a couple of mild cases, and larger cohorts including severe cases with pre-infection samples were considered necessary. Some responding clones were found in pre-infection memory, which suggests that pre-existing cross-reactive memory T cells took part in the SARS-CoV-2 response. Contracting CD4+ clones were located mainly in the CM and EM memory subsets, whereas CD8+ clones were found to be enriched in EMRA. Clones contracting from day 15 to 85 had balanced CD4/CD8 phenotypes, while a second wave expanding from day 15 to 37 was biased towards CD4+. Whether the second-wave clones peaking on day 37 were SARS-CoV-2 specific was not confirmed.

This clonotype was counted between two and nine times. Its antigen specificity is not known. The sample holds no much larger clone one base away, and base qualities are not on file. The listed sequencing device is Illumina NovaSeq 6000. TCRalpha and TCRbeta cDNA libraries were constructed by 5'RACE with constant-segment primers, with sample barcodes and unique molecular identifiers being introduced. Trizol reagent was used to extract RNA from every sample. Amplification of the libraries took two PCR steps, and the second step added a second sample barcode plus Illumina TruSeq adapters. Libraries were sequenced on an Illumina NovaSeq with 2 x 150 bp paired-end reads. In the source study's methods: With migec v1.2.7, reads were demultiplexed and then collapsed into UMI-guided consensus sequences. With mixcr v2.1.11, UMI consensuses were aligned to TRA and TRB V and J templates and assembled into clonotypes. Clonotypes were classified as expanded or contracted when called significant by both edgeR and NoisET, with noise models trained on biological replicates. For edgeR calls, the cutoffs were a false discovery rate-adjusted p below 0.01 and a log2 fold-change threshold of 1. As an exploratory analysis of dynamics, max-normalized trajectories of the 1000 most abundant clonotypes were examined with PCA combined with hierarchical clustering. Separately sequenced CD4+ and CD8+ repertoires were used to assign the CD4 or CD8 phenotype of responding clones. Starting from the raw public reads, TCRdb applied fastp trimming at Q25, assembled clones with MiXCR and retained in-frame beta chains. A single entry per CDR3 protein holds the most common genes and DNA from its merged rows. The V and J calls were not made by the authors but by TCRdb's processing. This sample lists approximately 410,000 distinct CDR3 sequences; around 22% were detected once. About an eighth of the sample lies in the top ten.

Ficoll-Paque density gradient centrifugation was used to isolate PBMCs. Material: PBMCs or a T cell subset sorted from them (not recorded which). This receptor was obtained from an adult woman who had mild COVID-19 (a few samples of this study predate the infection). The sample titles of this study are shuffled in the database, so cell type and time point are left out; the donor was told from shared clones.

Here is the DNA: TGTGCCAGCAGCTCCTGGACAGGCTCAAACTATGGCTACACCTTC. This is translated as CASSSWTGSNYGYTF. The V and J genes are TRBV7-8 and TRBJ1-2; the central 7 bases match TRBD1. CDR1 and CDR2, per the germline V gene, are SGHVS and FQNEAQ. Relative to germline, V is missing 4 bases and J is missing 2 bases, with 7 bases of the junction outside any gene match. Taken from cysteine to phenylalanine, the CDR3 has 15 residues. Here the CDR3 DNA is all that survives: 45 bases in frame from base 1.